These 18 T cell receptor beta chains came from one sample sequenced in a study of T-cell memory formation after mild COVID-19. TCRdb reprocessed the 5' RACE reads via MiXCR and lists one record per CDR3 protein. Among just over 350,000 distinct CDR3 sequences listed, 13% to 15% were seen once. Sequencing was done on a sample of PBMCs or a T cell subset sorted from them (not recorded which). Receptor source: a man between 18 and 29 years old who had mild COVID-19 (a few samples of this study predate the infection). Cell type and time point are not known.

This clonotype appeared a few times. V gene TRBV6-5 combines with J gene TRBJ2-5; 10 positions match TRBD2. This CDR3 is 14 amino acids long. The germline CDR1 and CDR2 sequences are MNHEY and SVGAGI. The V segment lost 11 bases and the J segment 4 bases; nucleotides outside the gene matches: 10. CDR3 loop: CASRGSGGRETQYF. CDR3 nucleotide sequence: TGTGCCTCCCGGGGTAGCGGGGGGCGAGAGACCCAGTACTTC.

In its sample, this clonotype was seen many times. The CDR3 here is CASSRGTARYNEQFF. The CDR3 DNA is TGCGCCAGCAGTCGAGGGACAGCTCGCTACAATGAGCAGTTCTTC. The rearrangement joins TRBV4-3 to TRBJ2-1, with 7 positions matching TRBD1. This CDR3 has 15 amino acids. Germline CDR1 LGHNA, CDR2 YSLEER. With 6 bases clipped from V and 3 bases from J, the junction kept 8 bases outside the gene matches.

This clonotype was counted many times. J is TRBJ1-6 and V is TRBV9; D is unresolved. The CDR3 covers 12 residues. Trimming removed 4 bases from V and 7 bases from J, with 6 bases in between. Looked up from germline, CDR1 is SGDLS and CDR2 is YYNGEE. The CDR3 bases are TGTGCCAGCAGCCAAAGGAATTCACCCCTCCACTTT. Its protein product is CASSQRNSPLHF.

This clonotype was picked up a small number of times. V and J are TRBV5-1 and TRBJ1-2, with 7 bases lining up with TRBD1. After removal of 4 bases from V and 2 bases from J, the junction contained 2 bases not matched to a gene. Germline assignment: CDR1 SGHRS and CDR2 YFSETQ. The CDR3 has 13 amino acids. CDR3 amino acids: CASSRGQNYGYTF. CDR3 coding DNA: TGCGCCAGCAGCCGGGGACAGAACTATGGCTACACCTTC.

The chain carries TRBV3-1 and TRBJ2-7; D not resolved. This CDR3 comprises 11 residues. Trimming removed 1 base at V and 6 bases at J, with 4 bases between. The germline CDR1 and CDR2 sequences are LGHDT and YNNKEL (reference sequence). CDR3 loop: CASSQGSEQYV. As DNA, the CDR3 is TGTGCCAGCAGCCAAGGCTCCGAGCAGTACGTC.

This clonotype turned up a few times. This CDR3 reads CAKGKKGGNEQFF. In DNA, the CDR3 is TGTGCCAAGGGGAAAAAGGGCGGCAATGAGCAGTTCTTC. This chain joins TRBV7-2 and TRBJ2-1; weak D call: TRBD1 (5 bases). Trimming pared 10 bases from V and 6 bases from J, leaving 16 bases between. The CDR3 extends over 13 amino acids. Looked up from germline, CDR1 is SGHTA and CDR2 is FQGNSA.

Only a few counts were recorded for this clonotype. The chain couples TRBV19 to TRBJ1-1; the D gene is possibly TRBD1 (5 bases). V lost 8 bases to trimming and J lost 0 bases, with 16 bases between them. The length of the CDR3 is 15 residues. The germline gives CDR1 LNHDA, CDR2 SQIVND (reference sequence). The CDR3 coding sequence is TGTGCCAGTGAGTTCGTCGGGGGGGTGAACACTGAAGCTTTCTTT. This translates into CASEFVGGVNTEAFF.

At least ten counts were recorded for this clonotype. V usage is TRBV19 and J usage is TRBJ1-1; D is ambiguous. Germline CDR1 and CDR2: LNHDA and SQIVND (reference sequence). Trimming cost V 6 bases and J 1 base, with 18 bases left between them. This CDR3 is 16 amino acids long. CDR3 coding DNA: TGTGCCAGTAGAATCTCGTATCGGAGGAGGAACACTGAAGCTTTCTTT. It is translated as CASRISYRRRNTEAFF. Based on the CDR3 plus reference TRBV19 and TRBJ1-1, the full variable domain is DGGITQSPKYLFRKEGQNVTLSCEQNLNHDAMYWYRQDPGQGLRLIYYSQIVNDFQKGDIAEGYSVSREKKESFPLTVTSAQKNPTAFYLCASRISYRRRNTEAFFGQGTRLTVV.

DNA for the CDR3: TGTGCCAGCAGCTTTAGTAATAGCAATCAGCCCCAGCATTTT. It encodes CASSFSNSNQPQHF. The rearrangement links TRBV7-9 to TRBJ1-5; no reliable D call. The length of the CDR3 is 14 residues. The germline CDR1 and CDR2 sequences are SEHNR and FQNEAQ (reference sequence). With 3 bases removed from V and 0 bases from J, the gap between germline ends came to 6 bases.

The chain has TRBV30 and TRBJ2-5; TRBD2 might be the D (5 bases). Per germline, CDR1 GTSNPN and CDR2 SVGIG (reference sequence). The CDR3 contains 14 residues. Trimming pared 3 bases from V and 2 bases from J, leaving 13 bases between. DNA for the CDR3: TGTGCCTGGAGGAGGTGGACTCGACAAGAGACCCAGTACTTC. Its translation: CAWRRWTRQETQYF.

CDR3 nucleotides: TGCGCCAGCAGCCCGGAGACAGGGGCTAAAAACACTGAAGCTTTCTTT. Its protein is CASSPETGAKNTEAFF. The chain employs TRBV4-1 and TRBJ1-1; 8 bases fit TRBD1. This CDR3 has 16 residues. Germline trimming cut 4 bases from V and 2 bases from J; bases unmatched to any gene: 9. Germline-derived CDR1 and CDR2 are MGHRA and YSYEKL.

This clonotype appeared a single time. The chain links TRBV5-1 to TRBJ1-2; D is undetermined. Germline loops: CDR1 SGHRS, CDR2 YFSETQ. This CDR3 is built from 14 residues. V was clipped by 4 bases and J by 4 bases, with 14 bases between them. The CDR3 coding sequence is TGCGCCAGCAGCCTATTAGAGGGCAGCTATGGCTACACCTTC. Protein sequence: CASSLLEGSYGYTF.

This clonotype was detected a few times. In DNA form, the CDR3 reads TGTGCCAGCAGCCAAGATACCAGGGGGTCAAGGGACTACGAGCAGTACTTC. Protein product: CASSQDTRGSRDYEQYF. This rearrangement joins TRBV3-1 to TRBJ2-7; 7 bases match TRBD1. The CDR3 has 17 amino acids. V lost 0 bases to trimming and J lost 3 bases; unmatched junction nucleotides: 11. CDR1 is LGHDT and CDR2 is YNNKEL in the germline V gene (reference sequence).

This clonotype was recorded a few times. The chain couples TRBV5-1 to TRBJ1-2; D possibly corresponds to TRBD1 (5 bases). Germline V gene sequence: CDR1 SGHRS, CDR2 YFSETQ. CDR3 size: 16 residues. Trimming left V 0 bases short and J 8 bases short, with 20 bases between. The CDR3 is CASSLVAEGRGLGYTF. CDR3 coding DNA: TGCGCCAGCAGCTTGGTTGCTGAGGGTAGGGGATTAGGCTACACCTTC.

CDR3 nucleotide sequence: TGCGCCAGCAGCTTGGGGCAGGGGACAAACATTCAGTACTTC. Its protein product is CASSLGQGTNIQYF. The V and J genes are TRBV5-1 and TRBJ2-4; possible D gene TRBD1, 6 bases. The germline V gene has CDR1 SGHRS and CDR2 YFSETQ. Deletions cut 0 bases from V and 6 bases from J, with 10 bases between. The CDR3 spans 14 residues.

The rearrangement uses TRBV10-3 and TRBJ2-3, with TRBD1 matching 9 bases. This CDR3 is built from 15 residues. From germline, CDR1 is ENHRY and CDR2 SYGVKD. The V segment lost 3 bases and the J segment 4 bases; nucleotides outside the gene matches: 5. DNA of the CDR3: TGTGCCATCAGTGAACAGGGGGCGCTGGCAGATACGCAGTATTTT. This encodes CAISEQGALADTQYF.

J is TRBJ2-7 and V is TRBV7-9; 11 bases agree with TRBD2. The CDR3 has 14 residues. V shed 6 bases and J 4 bases; nucleotides not matched to a gene: 5. Per the germline V gene, CDR1 is SEHNR and CDR2 is FQNEAQ (reference sequence). CDR3 sequence reads: CASRLAGGPYEQYF. The CDR3, as DNA: TGTGCCAGCAGGCTAGCGGGGGGCCCTTACGAGCAGTACTTC.

The chain carries TRBV15 and TRBJ2-1; 7 bases are a match to TRBD2. Germline V gene sequence: CDR1 LNHNV, CDR2 YYDKDF (reference sequence). The CDR3 runs 16 residues. V lost 2 bases to trimming and J lost 8 bases; unmatched junction nucleotides: 12. DNA for the CDR3: TGTGCCACCAGCAGACGTAGGGACTACCCTGTCGATGAGCAGTTCTTC. Translating gives CATSRRRDYPVDEQFF.